A selection of T cell receptor beta chains follows, all from one sample in a study of blood T cell repertoires in COVID-19. TCRdb's table, derived via immunoSEQ multiplex PCR, lists solely in-frame clones and lacks some. The sample records roughly 50,000 clones, 80% to 90% being singletons. Material for sequencing was peripheral blood. Receptors were obtained from a man aged 50-59 years with acute or convalescent COVID-19. CDR3s include the opening cysteine and the closing phenylalanine or tryptophan. The D gene is left open where the match is weak. Some rows mark clone size as missing; the rest say once, few, many or name a class of expanded clone.

.	TRBJ2-2	TRBV6-1	.	TGTGCCAGCAGATCCAGGAACACCGGGGAGCTGTTTTTT	CASRSRNTGELFF
.	TRBJ1-5	TRBV19	.	TGTGCCAGTACCATGGGGGGGGCGTATCAGCCCCAGCATTTT	CASTMGGAYQPQHF
.	TRBJ2-4	TRBV7-9	.	TGTGCCAGCAGCTTATGGGGTCGTGCGGAGGTCAAAAACATTCAGTACTTC	CASSLWGRAEVKNIQYF
.	TRBJ1-4	TRBV5-4	.	TGTGCCAGCAGCTTGTTTTTATTCCAGGGATCTAATGAAAAACTGTTTTTT	CASSLFLFQGSNEKLFF
.	TRBJ2-2	TRBV3-1/TRBV3-2	once	TGTGCCAGCAGCCAATCGGCGGCCGCGAACACCGGGGAGCTGTTTTTT	CASSQSAAANTGELFF
TRBD2	TRBJ2-2	TRBV9	once	TGTGCCAGCAGTCTCCCTAGCGGGAGGGCCGAAACCGGGGAGCTGTTTTTT	CASSLPSGRAETGELFF
TRBD1	TRBJ2-5	TRBV9	.	TGTGCCAGCAGCTCAGGGGGCTGGCAGACCCAGTACTTC	CASSSGGWQTQYF
TRBD1	TRBJ1-2	TRBV28	.	TGTGCCAGCAGTTTCACCAGACAGGGGGCGCCGGGCTACACCTTC	CASSFTRQGAPGYTF
.	TRBJ2-1	TRBV2	few	TGTGCCAGCAATGAACCGTACAATGAGCAGTTCTTC	CASNEPYNEQFF
TRBD1	TRBJ1-4	TRBV28	once	TGTGCCAGCAGTTTAAGGGGCCCAGGGGGGAGAGAAAAACTGTTTTTT	CASSLRGPGGREKLFF
.	TRBJ1-1	TRBV28	.	TGTGCCAGCAGTTCGGCGGGCAGGAACACTGAAGCTTTCTTT	CASSSAGRNTEAFF
TRBD1	TRBJ1-1	TRBV28	.	TGTGCCAGCAGGGGGTCCGGGACAGCGAACACTGAAGCTTTCTTT	CASRGSGTANTEAFF
.	TRBJ2-7	TRBV28	.	TGTGCCAGCAGCCCGGGACTGCCGGGGTACGAGCAGTACTTC	CASSPGLPGYEQYF
TRBD1	TRBJ1-2	TRBV6-5	.	TGTGCCAGCAGTCCCGGGGACAGGGGGCATGGCTACACCTTC	CASSPGDRGHGYTF
TRBD2	TRBJ2-2	TRBV19	.	TGTGCCAGTAGCAGGGCGCTGGGCGGGAGGTACACCGGGGAGCTGTTTTTT	CASSRALGGRYTGELFF
TRBD2	TRBJ2-3	TRBV11-2	few	TGTGCCAGCACCCAGGCGAGCGGGGAGGTAGATACGCAGTATTTT	CASTQASGEVDTQYF
TRBD2	TRBJ2-5	TRBV6-2/TRBV6-3	.	TGTGCCAGCAGTAGCGGGGGGGCGAAGACCCAGTACTTC	CASSSGGAKTQYF
.	TRBJ1-2	TRBV30	.	TGTGCCTGGAGCCCACAGGGCAGTGGCTACACCTTC	CAWSPQGSGYTF
.	TRBJ1-1	TRBV2	.	TGTGCCAGCAGTGATCGGGGTTTTTCTGAAGCTTTCTTT	CASSDRGFSEAFF
.	TRBJ2-5	TRBV9	.	TGTGCCAGCAGCGTAGGGCAGGGTGGTTGGTTGGTAGAGACCCAGTACTTC	CASSVGQGGWLVETQYF
.	TRBJ1-6	TRBV11-3	.	TGTGCCAGCAGCTTAGTTGCGACACCCACTTCACCCCTCCACTTT	CASSLVATPTSPLHF
.	TRBJ2-7	TRBV5-1	.	TGCGCCAGCAGCTCGGGACTCTTCCCCTACGAGCAGTACTTC	CASSSGLFPYEQYF
.	TRBJ2-3	TRBV7-3	few	TGTGCCAGCAGCTTAGGGAACCAGGGAGGTACGCAGTATTTT	CASSLGNQGGTQYF
.	TRBJ2-1	TRBV11-2	.	TGTGCCAGCAGCTTAGAGAGATCCTACAATGAGCAGTTCTTC	CASSLERSYNEQFF
.	TRBJ1-1	TRBV6-2/TRBV6-3	.	TGTGCCAGCAGTTATCCGCAGTGGAACACTGAAGCTTTCTTT	CASSYPQWNTEAFF
TRBD1	TRBJ1-1	TRBV4-1	.	TGCGCCAGCAGCCAAAACAGGGGGGCTGAAGCTTTCTTT	CASSQNRGAEAFF
TRBD1	TRBJ1-6	TRBV4-3	.	TGCGCCAGCAGCCAAGCTAGGACAGGATATTCACCCCTCCACTTT	CASSQARTGYSPLHF
.	TRBJ1-1	TRBV7-8	.	TGTGCCAGCAGCTTAGCCTCCCTAAACACTGAAGCTTTCTTT	CASSLASLNTEAFF
.	TRBJ2-2	TRBV4-2	.	TGTGCCAGCAGCCAGGATACTAGCATCACCGGGGAGCTGTTTTTT	CASSQDTSITGELFF
.	TRBJ1-1	TRBV5-1	.	TGCGCCAGCAGCTTTGACGGGAGAGGGACTGAAGCTTTCTTT	CASSFDGRGTEAFF
.	TRBJ1-1	TRBV5-1	.	TGCGCCAGCAGCTTGTCCCCCCAGGGCCGGACACAGAACACTGAAGCTTTCTTT	CASSLSPQGRTQNTEAFF
.	TRBJ2-5	TRBV19	.	TGTGCCAGTAGTCCTCGGACACTCCAAGAGACCCAGTACTTC	CASSPRTLQETQYF
TRBD1	TRBJ2-4	TRBV28	.	TGTGCCAGCAGTTTTGAAGGACAGGGGGGTTACATTCAGTACTTC	CASSFEGQGGYIQYF
.	TRBJ1-5	TRBV7-9	.	TGTGCCAGCAGCTCCGGACAGTGGGGGAATCAGCCCCAGCATTTT	CASSSGQWGNQPQHF
.	TRBJ2-1	TRBV24-1	.	TGTGCCACCAGTGCGGGGAGCTCCTACAATGAGCAGTTCTTC	CATSAGSSYNEQFF
.	TRBJ1-6	TRBV19	.	TGTGCCAGTAGTAATCCGAGGAGCTCCTATAATTCACCCCTCCACTTT	CASSNPRSSYNSPLHF
TRBD1	TRBJ1-2	TRBV19	.	TGTGCCAGTAGCCTAGGGGGCAGAAATTATGGCTACACCTTC	CASSLGGRNYGYTF
TRBD1	TRBJ1-2	TRBV14	.	TGTGCCAGCAGCCAACTGACAGGGTCCGCCTATGGCTACACCTTC	CASSQLTGSAYGYTF
.	TRBJ1-2	TRBV3-1/TRBV3-2	once	TGTGCCAGCAGCCAAGAGTCATACAGCCCTAACTATGGCTACACCTTC	CASSQESYSPNYGYTF
TRBD1	TRBJ2-7	TRBV19	.	TGTGCCAGCCAGGTGACAGGGACCTACGAGCAGTACTTC	CASQVTGTYEQYF
.	TRBJ1-4	TRBV25-1	.	TGTGCCAGCAGTGAATGGGGGGGACGCGACGAAAAACTGTTTTTT	CASSEWGGRDEKLFF
.	TRBJ2-5	TRBV20-1	few	TGCAGTGCTAGTCGGTTTCAGGGGTTCCAAGAGACCCAGTACTTC	CSASRFQGFQETQYF
TRBD1	TRBJ2-7	TRBV19	.	TGTGCCAGTAGTACCCAACAGGGGGCGCATGAGCAGTACTTC	CASSTQQGAHEQYF
TRBD1	TRBJ2-3	TRBV27	.	TGTGCCAGCAGTTTATCGGCGGGACAGGGGGCGACGAATACGCAGTATTTT	CASSLSAGQGATNTQYF
.	TRBJ2-3	TRBV6-6	.	TGTGCCAGCAGTTACTCGCGGTATAAGCAAGATACGCAGTATTTT	CASSYSRYKQDTQYF
.	TRBJ1-5	TRBV19	.	TGTGCCAGTAGAGGACCTCAGGGCCAGCCCCAGCATTTT	CASRGPQGQPQHF
.	TRBJ2-3	TRBV7-2	once	TGTGCCAGCAGCATTTTTGGGAGAAGCGGCACAGATACGCAGTATTTT	CASSIFGRSGTDTQYF
.	TRBJ1-4	TRBV6-6	.	TGTGCCAGCAGTTACGATGTGGGGGGGGGCTGGAATTTT	CASSYDVGGGWNF
TRBD1	TRBJ1-2	TRBV2	.	TGTGCCAGCACCAACAGGGGGCGCGACTATGGCTACACCTTC	CASTNRGRDYGYTF
.	TRBJ1-1	TRBV27	.	TGTGCCAGCAGTTTATCACCCTTTTTGAGTGCTTTCTTT	CASSLSPFLSAFF
TRBD1	TRBJ2-7	TRBV5-1	.	TGCGCCAGCAGCCCGGACAGGAACTACGAGCAGTACTTC	CASSPDRNYEQYF
.	TRBJ2-5	TRBV7-9	.	TGTGCCAGCAGCTTAGCGGGGCGGTTAGAGACCCAGTACTTC	CASSLAGRLETQYF
.	TRBJ2-7	TRBV14	.	TGTGCCAGCAGCCGCTGGGGGGAAGAGCAGTACTTC	CASSRWGEEQYF
.	TRBJ1-1	TRBV6-5	.	TGTGCCAGCAGGGAGGGAACGATGAACACTGAAGCTTTCTTT	CASREGTMNTEAFF
TRBD1	TRBJ1-3	TRBV2	.	TGTGCCAGCAGTGAACAGGGGGACGCCTCTGGAAACACCATATATTTT	CASSEQGDASGNTIYF